The rows below give T cell receptor beta chains drawn from one sample of a study of early T cells in non-severe SARS-CoV-2 infection. TCRdb reprocessed the 5' RACE reads via MiXCR and lists one record per CDR3 protein. This sample has around 77,000 distinct CDR3 sequences, with around 10% found just once. The material was whole blood, obtained at baseline. Every receptor here comes from an adult who was a healthcare worker with PCR-confirmed SARS-CoV-2 infection or an uninfected control (not recorded which). The donor label of this sample is uncertain. CDR3s include the opening cysteine and the closing phenylalanine or tryptophan. The D gene is left open where the match is weak. Clone size is not always given. Where it is, it says once, few, many or a class for expanded clones.

TRBJ2-1 TRBV12-3/TRBV12-4 TRBD2 few TGTGCCAGCAGTTTCACGACATTCCAGGGACTAGCGGGAGGAAATGAGCAGTTCTTC CASSFTTFQGLAGGNEQFF
TRBJ2-2 TRBV3-1 TRBD1 NA TGTGCCAGCAGCCAAGGGACAGGGTCCGGGGAGCTGTTTTTT CASSQGTGSGELFF
TRBJ1-4 TRBV28 NA few TGTGCCAGCAGTTCCTCGACACCTCCAACTAATGAAAAACTGTTTTTT CASSSSTPPTNEKLFF
TRBJ2-3 TRBV30 NA many TGTGCCCGCCGGAACATAAGCGGTAGCACAGATACGCAGTATTTT CARRNISGSTDTQYF
TRBJ1-1 TRBV7-2 NA NA TGTGCCAGCAGCCGATCCACAGGGGAAGCTTTCTTT CASSRSTGEAFF
TRBJ1-5 TRBV4-2 NA NA TGTGCCAGCAGCCAGAGGGTAACTCAGCCCCAGCATTTT CASSQRVTQPQHF
TRBJ2-4 TRBV7-9 NA many TGTGCCAGCAGTTCCTATTCTAGTAACATTCAGTACTTC CASSSYSSNIQYF
TRBJ2-3 TRBV10-3 TRBD2 many TGTGCCATCAGTGAGGCACGACTAGCGGGGGGCCGCGCAGATACGCAGTATTTT CAISEARLAGGRADTQYF
TRBJ1-1 TRBV18 NA many TGTGCCAGCCACCGGGGTGGGGTTTTTGGGAACACTGAAGCTTTCTTT CASHRGGVFGNTEAFF
TRBJ1-6 TRBV15 NA NA TGTGCCACCAGCGATCGAACTGGGAGTTCACCCCTCCACTTT CATSDRTGSSPLHF
TRBJ2-5 TRBV2 NA many TGTGCCAGCAGGGCGGGGTACCAACAAGAGACCCAGTACTTC CASRAGYQQETQYF
TRBJ1-4 TRBV12-3/TRBV12-4 TRBD1 few TGTGCCAGCACCTTAGACAGGGACAGCGGTGAAAAACTGTTTTTT CASTLDRDSGEKLFF
TRBJ2-1 TRBV12-3/TRBV12-4 TRBD2 many TGTGCCAGCAGTTTAAACAGCGGGAATTTGAATGAGCAGTTCTTC CASSLNSGNLNEQFF
TRBJ2-7 TRBV20-1 NA NA TGCAGTGCTAGTGTCCAGGCAAGGTCCTACGAGCAGTACTTC CSASVQARSYEQYF
TRBJ2-3 TRBV27 TRBD1 few TGTGCCAGCAGTGGAGGACAGGGGCCAGATACGCAGTATTTT CASSGGQGPDTQYF
TRBJ2-7 TRBV11-2 NA NA TGTGCCAGCAGCTTTGGGGACCACGAGCAGTACTTC CASSFGDHEQYF
TRBJ2-7 TRBV29-1 NA NA TGCAGCGCTTCCAAGGGCGAGCAGTACTTC CSASKGEQYF
TRBJ1-2 TRBV19 NA NA TGTGCCAGTAGTATAGGAGGGCTGAGCGGTAATGGCTACACCTTC CASSIGGLSGNGYTF
TRBJ2-7 TRBV10-1 TRBD2 NA TGCGCCAGCAGTGAACAACAGGGACTAGCGGGGTCCCCCTACGAGCAGTACTTC CASSEQQGLAGSPYEQYF
TRBJ1-5 TRBV20-1 TRBD1 many TGCAGTGCGGCGGACAGGGGTGGCAATCAGCCCCAGCATTTT CSAADRGGNQPQHF
TRBJ1-1 TRBV15 NA few TGTGCCACCAGCCTCACCTTGGGGCAGGGAAGGGACACTGAAGCTTTCTTT CATSLTLGQGRDTEAFF
TRBJ2-7 TRBV19 NA NA TGTGCCAGTAGTCCCACAATCAGCGGGCCCCAATCCTACGAGCAGTACTTC CASSPTISGPQSYEQYF
TRBJ2-1 TRBV7-7 NA NA TGTGCCAGCAGCTTAGACAGTGCCTCCTACAATGAGCAGTTCTTC CASSLDSASYNEQFF
TRBJ1-1 TRBV2 NA many TGTGCCACCTCGGTACAGATTGACACTGAAGCTTTCTTT CATSVQIDTEAFF
TRBJ1-2 TRBV5-1 TRBD1 NA TGCGCCAGCAGCTTGGCCATCGCAGGGGGCAACTATGGCTACACCTTC CASSLAIAGGNYGYTF
TRBJ2-2 TRBV7-8 TRBD2 many TGTGCCAGCACTACGACTAGCGGGAGGTCGGGCACCGGGGAGCTGTTTTTT CASTTTSGRSGTGELFF
TRBJ2-5 TRBV5-1 TRBD2 NA TGCGCCAGCAGCGGGACTAGCTCGTTGGAGACCCAGTACTTC CASSGTSSLETQYF
TRBJ1-2 TRBV20-1 NA once TGCAGTGCTAGAGATGGCCCCGACGGCTACACCTTC CSARDGPDGYTF
TRBJ1-2 TRBV7-6 TRBD1 NA TGTGCCAGCAGCTCTAACGACAGGGCCTCCTATGGCTACACCTTC CASSSNDRASYGYTF
TRBJ1-5 TRBV12-3/TRBV12-4 TRBD1 few TGTGCCAGCAGCCCACAGGGGTATACGAGCAATCAGCCCCAGCATTTT CASSPQGYTSNQPQHF
TRBJ2-1 TRBV7-6 NA many TGTGCCAGCAGCCACGACCCAAACCCGTACAATGAGCAGTTCTTC CASSHDPNPYNEQFF
TRBJ2-7 TRBV4-1 TRBD2 few TGCGCCAGCAGCCAAGAACCAGCGGGAGTTTCCGAGCAGTACTTC CASSQEPAGVSEQYF
TRBJ2-4 TRBV6-1 NA many TGTGCCAGCAGGGGTAGGGATGGGGCCAAAAACATTCAGTACTTC CASRGRDGAKNIQYF
TRBJ1-2 TRBV20-1 NA many TGCAGTGCTAGACGGACAGTTGCCGGGGATGGCTACACCTTC CSARRTVAGDGYTF
TRBJ1-2 TRBV7-8 NA many TGTGCCAGCACCCCGGGGTTCCAGGGCACCTATGGCTACACCTTC CASTPGFQGTYGYTF
TRBJ2-7 TRBV5-1 TRBD2 NA TGCGCCAGCAGCTTGGGGCGGACTAGCGGAACCTACGAGCAGTACTTC CASSLGRTSGTYEQYF
TRBJ1-5 TRBV28 TRBD1 NA TGTGCCAGCAGCCCCGGGACAGGCTTCACTCCCCAGCATTTT CASSPGTGFTPQHF
TRBJ2-1 TRBV28 NA many TGTGCCAGCAGCCCACTAGCAGGGCAGGACAATGAGCAGTTCTTC CASSPLAGQDNEQFF
TRBJ2-3 TRBV7-3 NA few TGTGCCAGCAGCTTACCTTCATCGGCGCAGTATTTT CASSLPSSAQYF
TRBJ1-2 TRBV28 TRBD1 few TGTGCCAGCAGCCCGGGACAGCACTATGGCTACACCTTC CASSPGQHYGYTF
TRBJ1-1 TRBV29-1 NA few TGCAGCGTTGAATGGGGGCAGAACACTGAAGCTTTCTTT CSVEWGQNTEAFF
TRBJ2-1 TRBV14 NA few TGTGCCAGCAGCCTTAGCCTCGACGGATACGAGCAGTTCTTC CASSLSLDGYEQFF
TRBJ2-4 TRBV29-1 NA NA TGCAGCGTTGAAGACAGATTAGCCAAAAACATTCAGTACTTC CSVEDRLAKNIQYF
TRBJ2-3 TRBV5-1 NA NA TGCGCCAGCATGGGGGTCGGTAGCACAGATACGCAGTATTTT CASMGVGSTDTQYF
TRBJ2-7 TRBV12-3/TRBV12-4 TRBD2 many TGTGCCAGCAGTTTTACTAGCGGGACCTACGAGCAGTACTTC CASSFTSGTYEQYF
TRBJ2-2 TRBV7-6 NA many TGTGCCAGCAGCTCGGCGTACACCGGGGAGCTGTTTTTT CASSSAYTGELFF
TRBJ1-4 TRBV27 NA NA TGTGCCAGCAGTTTTTATGCAACTAATGAAAAACTGTTTTTT CASSFYATNEKLFF
TRBJ1-2 TRBV4-1 NA many TGCGCCAGCAGCCGAGAACAGGGTAACTATGGCTACACCTTC CASSREQGNYGYTF
TRBJ2-7 TRBV6-1 NA few TGTGCCAGCACCGCTCTCGGACATTCTTACGAGCAGTACTTC CASTALGHSYEQYF
TRBJ2-1 TRBV20-1 TRBD2 few TGCAGTGCTAGACCCGGGACTAGCGCTTACAATGAGCAGTTCTTC CSARPGTSAYNEQFF
TRBJ1-2 TRBV7-9 NA few TGTGCCAGCAGCTTAGCCAGGGCCGGCGGCTACACCTTC CASSLARAGGYTF